The 10 T cell receptor beta chains below come from one sample, sequenced in a study of blood T cells in healthy people across ages. The second PCR ran roughly 7 to 11 cycles with a sample-barcoded 5' primer and J-beta primers. TCRdb reprocessed the 5' RACE reads with MiXCR, giving one entry per CDR3 protein. The sample consists of 710,000 or so distinct CDR3 sequences, about 30% of them appearing once. The sample taken for sequencing was blood. The receptors here all came from a woman older than 75 in good health.

This sequence joins TRBV2 and TRBJ2-4; 7 nucleotides match TRBD1. CDR3 length: 16 amino acids. With 4 bases clipped from V and 6 bases from J, the junction kept 12 bases outside the gene matches. Germline V gene lookup returns CDR1 SNHLY and CDR2 FYNNEI. CDR3 protein: CASSGLMRQGRNIQYF. The CDR3 coding sequence is TGTGCCAGCAGTGGCTTAATGCGACAGGGTCGAAACATTCAGTACTTC.

This clonotype was picked up many times. The V gene is TRBV4-1, the J gene TRBJ2-5; D ambiguous. Germline lookup yields CDR1 MGHRA and CDR2 YSYEKL. Trimming pared 0 bases from V and 5 bases from J, leaving 10 bases between. This CDR3 spans 14 amino acids. The CDR3 bases are TGCGCCAGCAGCCAAGATTTGGGAAGGGAGACCCAGTACTTC. This gives the protein CASSQDLGRETQYF.

A remark on this clonotype: This clone may be a read error of a much larger clone one base away. J is TRBJ2-3 and V is TRBV7-2; D tentatively reads TRBD1 or TRBD2 (6 bases each). Per germline, CDR1 SGHTA and CDR2 FQGNSA. The CDR3 runs to 15 residues. The CDR3 reads CASSLEPGRTDAQYF. CDR3 DNA: TGTGCCAGCAGCTTAGAGCCGGGGAGGACAGATGCGCAGTATTTT.

The chain recombines TRBV14 with TRBJ1-1; a weak D match, TRBD1 (6 bases). V was clipped by 7 bases and J by 0 bases, with 9 bases between them. CDR3 size: 13 residues. Germline loops: CDR1 SGHDN, CDR2 FVKESK. CDR3 DNA: TGTGCCAGCAACCAGGGGATGAACACTGAAGCTTTCTTT. It is translated as CASNQGMNTEAFF.

CDR3 bases: TGTGCCAGCAGTTACTTAGACAGACACACTGAAGCTTTCTTT. Encoded protein: CASSYLDRHTEAFF. This chain uses TRBV6-5 with TRBJ1-1, with a tentative D call TRBD1 (5 bases). Trimming removed 1 base from V and 3 bases from J, with 9 bases in between. CDR1 is MNHEY and CDR2 is SVGAGI in the germline V gene. This CDR3 region has 14 residues.

The V and J genes are TRBV5-1 and TRBJ2-7, with D perhaps TRBD1 (7 bases). The J call is uncertain, as TRBJ2-5 better fits the DNA end. CDR1 SGHRS and CDR2 YFSETQ come from the germline V gene. This CDR3 is built from 17 residues. The CDR3 DNA reads as TGCGCCAGCAGCTTGCAGGAGGGGGCGTCGGGCGGGGAGACCCAGTACTTC. Translating gives CASSLQEGASGGETQYF.

The J gene is TRBJ2-2, the V gene TRBV12-3 or TRBV12-4; 7 nucleotides line up with TRBD1. The CDR3 length is 16 residues. With V trimmed by 3 bases and J by 5 bases, 9 bases remained unmatched. CDR3 amino acids: CASSFGRGPWTGELFF. The CDR3 DNA reads as TGTGCCAGCAGTTTTGGTAGGGGGCCATGGACCGGGGAGCTGTTTTTT.

Ten or more counts support this clonotype. Given a much more abundant clone one base away, this may be a read error. CDR3 bases: TGCAGTGCTAGACGACAGGGGGCCTTTGAGCAGTACTTC. Protein sequence: CSARRQGAFEQYF. J is TRBJ2-5 and V is TRBV20-1; 10 positions agree with TRBD1. J lost 11 bases, V lost 2 bases, and 8 bases had no gene match. Germline V CDR1 and CDR2: DFQATT, SNEGSKA (reference sequence). The CDR3 spans 13 residues.

The J gene is TRBJ2-1, the V gene TRBV5-4; 10 bases line up with TRBD1. J gave up 5 bases and V 0 bases, and 5 bases lay outside the gene matches. Germline CDR1 reads SGHNT; CDR2 reads YYREEE (reference sequence). The CDR3 consists of 16 residues. The CDR3 DNA is TGTGCCAGCAGCTTGGGGGGGGGACAGGGGCACAATGAGCAGTTCTTC. It specifies CASSLGGGQGHNEQFF.

This clonotype was detected a few times. The chain has TRBV20-1 and TRBJ2-1; 10 bases are shared with TRBD2. Germline CDR1 and CDR2: DFQATT and SNEGSKA (reference sequence). This CDR3 spans 15 amino acids. V lost 6 bases to trimming and J lost 2 bases; unmatched junction nucleotides: 7. The CDR3 bases are TGCAGTGCGCCGGGTGGACTAGCGGCCTACAATGAGCAGTTCTTC. Translating gives CSAPGGLAAYNEQFF.